Sequencing of this T cell receptor beta chain was carried out in a study of CD8 T cells in ankylosing spondylitis. Whole-study results and caveats: Clones linked to disease were reported to show significant enrichment in matched ankylosing spondylitis synovial fluid. Certain motif variants had earlier been reported in reactive arthritis synovial fluid and blood.

Scientists made TCR beta libraries using quantitative 5'-RACE with molecular barcodes. TCRdb fed the 5' RACE reads into MiXCR, producing one record per CDR3 protein. The table has some 270,000 distinct CDR3 sequences, approximately 20% seen once. Germline V lookup: CDR1 MGHRA, CDR2 YSYEKL. This CDR3 comprises 16 residues. V dropped 0 bases and J dropped 4 bases, with 14 bases sitting between them. This clonotype has more than one count but fewer than ten. Its antigen remains unknown. What was sequenced was blood, either unsorted or a sorted T cell fraction (not recorded which). The rearrangement uses TRBV4-1 and TRBJ2-3; a weak D match, TRBD2 (6 bases). The sequence was collected from a male donor with ankylosing spondylitis or in good health (not recorded which). CDR3 region: CASSQDPGTVADTQYF. The DNA of the CDR3 is TGCGCCAGCAGCCAAGATCCCGGGACTGTGGCAGATACGCAGTATTTT.